Sequencing of this TCR beta chain was carried out in a study of shared clonotypes between healthy human individuals. General study findings and limits: Compared with memory subsets, naive subsets generally had larger estimated richness.

This clone came up once. Its target is unknown. This same CDR3 is encoded by further DNA sequences in the sample. Study processing details: With immunoSEQ giving junction-only sequences and no quality scores, filtering differed. This table comes from immunoSEQ multiplex PCR, and its TCRdb copy is limited to in-frame clones, with some not included. D and trimming were read from the DNA, whereas the V and J calls and clone size are those reported in that table. In the table there are millions of clones, 93% of which are singletons. Healthy and HIV-negative, the adult donors had no recent acute infections or vaccinations. CD45RA+ naive and CD45RA-negative memory subsets were separated from CD4+ cells. Germline loops: CDR1 SGHRS, CDR2 YFSETQ. This CDR3 has 12 residues. Germline trimming cut 8 bases from V and 2 bases from J; bases unmatched to any gene: 3.

J is TRBJ2-5 and V is TRBV5-1; TRBD2 aligns across 7 bases. The TCR originated in a young man in good health. Some clones in this sample may be carry-over from other donors' samples. Sample: naive CD4+ T cells from PBMCs. As for subset: CD45RA+ positively selected. The CDR3 region is CASQRGQETQYF. CDR3 nucleotides: TGCGCCAGTCAGCGGGGTCAAGAGACCCAGTACTTC.